The rows below give T cell receptor beta chains drawn from one sample of a study of cytotoxic CD8 clonotypes in ibrutinib-treated CLL. Some clones are missing from TCRdb's copy, which holds only in-frame ones; the method was immunoSEQ multiplex PCR. This table holds tens of thousands of clones, about 72% found once. The sequences come from PBMCs, collected after 24 months of ibrutinib treatment. These TCRs come from a human donor with chronic lymphocytic leukemia. The CDR3 runs from the conserved cysteine through the conserved F or W. The order of the fields is clone size, CDR3 length, D gene, V gene, J gene, CDR3 DNA, CDR3 protein. The D gene is left open where the match is weak. Clone size is shown for a subset of rows, as once, few, many or a class of expanded clone.

size: few; length: 15; D: NA; V: TRBV25-1; J: TRBJ2-1; DNA: TGTGCCAGCAGTGAATATCAGGCCGGCTACAATGAGCAGTTCTTC; CDR3: CASSEYQAGYNEQFF
size: NA; length: 13; D: NA; V: TRBV6-1; J: TRBJ2-6; DNA: TGTGCCAGCAGGCGCTCTGGGGCCAACGTCCTGACTTTC; CDR3: CASRRSGANVLTF
size: NA; length: 13; D: NA; V: TRBV7-9; J: TRBJ2-1; DNA: TGTGCCAGCAGCTTATCGCAGTTCGATGAGCAGTTCTTC; CDR3: CASSLSQFDEQFF
size: NA; length: 15; D: NA; V: TRBV7-8; J: TRBJ2-1; DNA: TGTGCCAGCAGCCCAACGGCGCTAGCCAGCAATGAGCAGTTCTTC; CDR3: CASSPTALASNEQFF
size: medium-sized; length: 14; D: NA; V: TRBV5-4; J: TRBJ2-7; DNA: TGTGCCAGCAGCTTCGGGACTTCCGCCTACGAGCAGTACTTC; CDR3: CASSFGTSAYEQYF
size: once; length: 13; D: TRBD1; V: TRBV27; J: TRBJ1-5; DNA: TGTGCCAGCAGTTTCGTCAGGGGGCAGCCCCAGCATTTT; CDR3: CASSFVRGQPQHF
size: NA; length: 16; D: TRBD2; V: TRBV4-2; J: TRBJ2-5; DNA: TGTGCCAGCAGCCATGCCGGGACTAGCAATTGGAAGACCCAGTACTTC; CDR3: CASSHAGTSNWKTQYF
size: NA; length: 13; D: NA; V: TRBV5-1; J: TRBJ2-5; DNA: TGCGCCAGCAGCCATGCGGACACTGAGACCCAGTACTTC; CDR3: CASSHADTETQYF
size: NA; length: 16; D: TRBD1; V: TRBV11-2; J: TRBJ2-1; DNA: TGTGCCAGCAGCTTAGTTGCGGCAGGGGGCTACAATGAGCAGTTCTTC; CDR3: CASSLVAAGGYNEQFF
size: NA; length: 12; D: NA; V: TRBV10-3; J: TRBJ1-1; DNA: TGTGCCATCAGTGAGTCTCGGGGCGAAGCTTTCTTT; CDR3: CAISESRGEAFF
size: medium-sized; length: 14; D: NA; V: TRBV2; J: TRBJ1-5; DNA: TGTGCCAGCAAATACAGGGAAACGGGCCAGCCCCAGCATTTT; CDR3: CASKYRETGQPQHF
size: NA; length: 15; D: NA; V: TRBV7-9; J: TRBJ2-7; DNA: TGTGCCAGCAGCTTATTGGGGAGAATGGCCTACGAGCAGTACTTC; CDR3: CASSLLGRMAYEQYF
size: few; length: 13; D: NA; V: TRBV5-4; J: TRBJ1-3; DNA: TGTGCCAGCAGCTTGGGAGCTGGAAACACCATATATTTT; CDR3: CASSLGAGNTIYF
size: NA; length: 16; D: NA; V: TRBV21-1; J: TRBJ2-1; DNA: TGTGCCAGCAGCAAAGTGGCCGGCTCTACCTACAATGAGCAGTTCTTC; CDR3: CASSKVAGSTYNEQFF
size: NA; length: 14; D: TRBD2; V: TRBV27; J: TRBJ2-1; DNA: TGTGCCAGCAGAGCGGGGGGCCCAAACAATGAGCAGTTCTTC; CDR3: CASRAGGPNNEQFF
size: NA; length: 13; D: NA; V: TRBV10-2; J: TRBJ2-7; DNA: TGCGCCAGCAGTGTCCAAGGACCCTACGAGCAGTACTTC; CDR3: CASSVQGPYEQYF
size: once; length: 15; D: TRBD1; V: TRBV7-9; J: TRBJ2-3; DNA: TGTGCCAGCAGTGTCGGGACAGTAGTCCCAGATACGCAGTATTTT; CDR3: CASSVGTVVPDTQYF
size: once; length: 14; D: TRBD1; V: TRBV7-6; J: TRBJ1-3; DNA: TGTGCCAGCAGAAAGACAGGGACTGGAAACACCATATATTTT; CDR3: CASRKTGTGNTIYF
size: NA; length: 12; D: NA; V: TRBV25-1; J: TRBJ1-3; DNA: TGTGCCAGCTCTCAGGCGAGCTCCACCATATATTTT; CDR3: CASSQASSTIYF
size: few; length: 14; D: NA; V: TRBV7-7; J: TRBJ2-2; DNA: TGTGCCAGCAGCTTAGCAGGGCGGGACGGGGAGCTGTTTTTT; CDR3: CASSLAGRDGELFF
size: many; length: 15; D: NA; V: TRBV4-1; J: TRBJ1-2; DNA: TGCGCCAGCAGCCAAGACGACTTGTTAAACTATGGCTACACCTTC; CDR3: CASSQDDLLNYGYTF
size: NA; length: 16; D: NA; V: TRBV27; J: TRBJ2-5; DNA: TGTGCCAGCAGTTTATCTTACGGGGGTTCAGAAGAGACCCAGTACTTC; CDR3: CASSLSYGGSEETQYF
size: NA; length: 13; D: NA; V: TRBV27; J: TRBJ2-1; DNA: TGTGCCAGCAGTTCCCTCCAGCCAGGTGAGCAGTTCTTC; CDR3: CASSSLQPGEQFF
size: NA; length: 16; D: TRBD2; V: TRBV2; J: TRBJ2-3; DNA: TGTGCCAGTCGGTCCCCTAGCGGGGGGGGTAGAGATACGCAGTATTTT; CDR3: CASRSPSGGGRDTQYF
size: once; length: 13; D: NA; V: TRBV6-1; J: TRBJ1-4; DNA: TGTGCCAGCAGTGATGGGGGGGCTGAAAAACTGTTTTTT; CDR3: CASSDGGAEKLFF
size: NA; length: 16; D: NA; V: TRBV2; J: TRBJ2-2; DNA: TGTGCCAGCAGTGAACGGCGGCGGACAACTACCGGGGAGCTGTTTTTT; CDR3: CASSERRRTTTGELFF
size: NA; length: 16; D: NA; V: TRBV2; J: TRBJ1-3; DNA: TGTGCCAGCAGAGATCCCGGACGGACCTCTGGAAACACCATATATTTT; CDR3: CASRDPGRTSGNTIYF
size: NA; length: 14; D: TRBD1; V: TRBV27; J: TRBJ1-6; DNA: TGTGCCAGCAGTCGACAGGGTCGTAATTCACCCCTCCACTTT; CDR3: CASSRQGRNSPLHF
size: NA; length: 13; D: NA; V: TRBV7-9; J: TRBJ2-1; DNA: TGTGCCGGGACCGACAGGACCTACAATGAGCAGTTCTTC; CDR3: CAGTDRTYNEQFF
size: NA; length: 13; D: TRBD1; V: TRBV4-1; J: TRBJ2-7; DNA: TGCGCCAGCAGCCCGGGACAGTCCTACGAGCAGTACTTC; CDR3: CASSPGQSYEQYF
size: NA; length: 12; D: NA; V: TRBV15; J: TRBJ2-3; DNA: TGTGCCACCAGCAGAGATACGGATACGCAGTATTTT; CDR3: CATSRDTDTQYF